The present entry profiles one T cell receptor beta chain with its context. What it binds is unknown. V lost 6 bases and J 6 bases, leaving 15 bases between the germline ends. Germline V CDR1 and CDR2: KGHSH, LQKENI. The CDR3 is made up of 14 amino acids. This specimen belongs to a study of human T cells and chemical hapten exposure. The wider study: DPC at 2% was the sensitizing agent, placed on approximately 2 cm by approximately 2 cm of upper inner arm skin. Study-level results: TCRs exceeding a frequency of 1 in 1000 stayed unchanged under DPC sensitization.

The time point: pre-sensitization, week 0. The treatment is: therapeutic diphenylcyclopropenone sensitization with weekly scalp DPC. TCRdb reanalysed the RACE reads using MiXCR and keeps one entry per CDR3 protein. The sample lists roughly 380,000 distinct CDR3 sequences, more than 4.5% occurring once. The J gene is TRBJ2-1, the V gene TRBV18; possibly TRBD2 for D (5 bases). This material consisted of whole blood, taken in connection with sensitization to the hapten diphenylcyclopropenone (DPC). The TCR comes from a woman between 45 and 60 years old with alopecia areata. Some clones in this sample may be carry-over from other donors' samples. This CDR3 reads CASSPGNLGNEQFF. DNA of the CDR3: TGTGCCAGCTCCCCCGGGAACCTGGGCAATGAGCAGTTCTTC.